The clone carrying this T cell receptor (beta chain) came up a few times. TCRdb analysed the RT-PCR reads with MiXCR anew, one entry per CDR3 protein. The table records 500,000 to 600,000 distinct CDR3 sequences, under 15% of them present only once. This entry belongs to a study of response to subunit inactivated influenza vaccine. Germline CDR1 is WSHSY and CDR2 is SAAADI. The CDR3 is 16 residues long. The V end was cut by 3 bases, the J end by 2 bases, with 14 bases between. The TCR comes from a man aged 50 to 60 who received an inactivated influenza vaccine. The sample was PBMCs from blood, taken roughly 45 days after vaccination. The J gene is TRBJ1-5, the V gene TRBV10-2; no clear D. The CDR3 loop is CASSEMLENRNQPQHF. The CDR3 DNA reads TGCGCCAGCAGTGAAATGTTGGAGAATCGCAATCAGCCCCAGCATTTT.